These T cell receptor beta chains were read from a single sample in a study of cytomegalovirus exposure and HLA in healthy donors. Measured with immunoSEQ multiplex PCR; TCRdb has only the in-frame clones, and not every one. This sample has around 100,000 clones; 85% occur once, and the top ten carry 20% to 25%. Source material: PBMCs. These receptors were obtained from a man younger than 35 in good health and CMV-seropositive. Both conserved end residues are part of each CDR3. The D gene is left open where the match is weak. Size tells how often a clone was seen (once, few, many) or the class of an expanded clone, and some rows leave it out.

d_call,j_call,clone_size,v_call,cdr3_aa,cdr3_nt
.,TRBJ2-2,.,TRBV27,CASMRTGELFF,TGTGCCAGCATGCGCACCGGGGAGCTGTTTTTT
TRBD1,TRBJ2-2,once,TRBV28,CASTGQAGELFF,TGTGCCAGCACGGGACAGGCCGGGGAGCTGTTTTTT
TRBD2,TRBJ2-1,.,TRBV7-3,CASSLAGGSEQFF,TGTGCCAGCAGCTTAGCGGGAGGGAGTGAGCAGTTCTTC
.,TRBJ2-5,.,TRBV5-1,CASSWSPGYQETQYF,TGCGCCAGCAGCTGGTCACCGGGGTACCAAGAGACCCAGTACTTC
.,TRBJ2-2,few,TRBV6-1,CASTRTVGNTGELFF,TGTGCCAGCACTCGGACTGTGGGCAACACCGGGGAGCTGTTTTTT
.,TRBJ2-1,.,TRBV10-2,CASIAGASERAEQFF,TGCGCCAGCATTGCAGGGGCAAGTGAAAGGGCCGAGCAGTTCTTC
.,TRBJ2-5,.,TRBV4-1,CASSPPGLPETQYF,TGCGCCAGCAGCCCACCAGGACTGCCGGAGACCCAGTACTTC
.,TRBJ1-2,.,TRBV7-3,CASSSPRRTDYGYTF,TGTGCCAGCAGCTCCCCCCGCCGGACAGACTATGGCTACACCTTC
.,TRBJ2-3,.,TRBV4-1,CASSQSWQYTDTQYF,TGCGCCAGCAGCCAAAGTTGGCAGTACACAGATACGCAGTATTTT
TRBD2,TRBJ2-3,.,TRBV18,CASSSLAGAITDTQYF,TGTGCCAGCTCCAGTCTAGCGGGAGCCATCACAGATACGCAGTATTTT
TRBD1,TRBJ1-5,once,TRBV19,CASSIVWGDSILSSPQHF,TGTGCCAGTAGTATAGTATGGGGGGACAGCATCCTTTCTTCGCCCCAGCATTTT
.,TRBJ1-1,.,TRBV28,CASSSTGLNTEAFF,TGTGCCAGCAGCTCGACAGGCCTGAACACTGAAGCTTTCTTT
.,TRBJ1-4,.,TRBV7-9,CASSLGPDRNEKLFF,TGTGCCAGCAGTTTGGGACCCGACAGGAATGAAAAACTGTTTTTT
.,TRBJ1-2,once,TRBV5-8,CASSPIGQNYGYTF,TGTGCCAGCAGCCCTATTGGGCAGAACTATGGCTACACCTTC
.,TRBJ1-2,.,TRBV6-5,CASSFGGGGEGYTF,TGTGCCAGCAGTTTTGGTGGGGGGGGCGAAGGCTACACCTTC
.,TRBJ2-5,many,TRBV4-2,CASSQGAQQETQYF,TGTGCCAGCAGCCAAGGGGCTCAGCAAGAGACCCAGTACTTC
.,TRBJ2-1,.,TRBV5-1,CASSFREDYNEQFF,TGCGCCAGCAGCTTTAGGGAGGATTACAATGAGCAGTTCTTC
.,TRBJ1-2,.,TRBV28,CASSLSRGGYTF,TGTGCCAGCAGTTTATCACGGGGTGGCTACACCTTC
.,TRBJ2-7,.,TRBV6-1,CASRSGLSYEQYF,TGTGCCAGCAGAAGCGGTTTATCCTACGAGCAGTACTTC
.,TRBJ2-4,.,TRBV7-2,CASSPWGAGLNIQYF,TGTGCCAGCAGCCCATGGGGTGCAGGGCTAAACATTCAGTACTTC